Below, 31 T cell receptor beta chains from the same sample are listed, as sequenced in a study of cytomegalovirus exposure and HLA in healthy donors. Primers included in the PCR were 60 Vbeta and 13 Jbeta primers. The data were produced by immunoSEQ multiplex PCR, yet TCRdb's version contains in-frame clones alone and is incomplete. The top ten hold roughly 3% of the sample, which has tens of thousands of clones, around four fifths seen once. The sample comprised PBMCs. The receptors were sampled from a man in his fifties or sixties in good health and CMV-seropositive.

This rearrangement joins TRBV11-3 to TRBJ2-7; 10 bases fit TRBD2. Germline V gene lookup returns CDR1 SGHNT and CDR2 YENEEA. Unmatched junction bases numbered 11, after V lost 5 bases and J lost 4 bases. This CDR3 has 16 residues. CDR3 coding DNA: TGTGCCAGCAGCCCTCGTGGACTAGCGGTTTTTTACGAGCAGTACTTC. It specifies CASSPRGLAVFYEQYF.

The gene calls are TRBV28 and TRBJ2-2; 8 bases map to TRBD1. V trimming: 4 bases; J trimming: 0 bases; junction bases outside the gene matches: 4. CDR3 length equals 16 residues. Germline CDR1 and CDR2: MDHEN and SYDVKM. CDR3 sequence: CASSSQGASNTGELFF. In DNA, the CDR3 is TGTGCCAGCAGTTCTCAGGGGGCTTCGAACACCGGGGAGCTGTTTTTT.

This clone has more than one count but fewer than ten. V is TRBV2 and J is TRBJ1-3; D uncertain. The CDR3 sequence is 13 residues long. Germline V lookup: CDR1 SNHLY, CDR2 FYNNEI. V was trimmed by 8 bases and J by 0 bases, leaving 8 bases between them. The DNA of the CDR3 is TGTGCCAGCCGACGGGACTCTGGAAACACCATATATTTT. Translating gives CASRRDSGNTIYF. The entire variable domain, with the rest obtained from reference TRBV2 and TRBJ1-3, is as follows: EPEVTQTPSHQVTQMGQEVILRCVPISNHLYFYWYRQILGQKVEFLVSFYNNEISEKSEIFDDQFSVERPDGSNFTLKIRSTKLEDSAMYFCASRRDSGNTIYFGEGSWLTVV.

This rearrangement joins TRBV29-1 to TRBJ1-2; tentatively, D is TRBD1 (6 bases). The length of the CDR3 is 13 residues. The germline V gene has CDR1 SQVTM and CDR2 ANQGSEA. V lost 0 bases to trimming and J lost 3 bases, with 8 bases between them. Here the CDR3 DNA reads TGCAGCGTTGAAGAACAGGGAGACTATGGCTACACCTTC. It specifies CSVEEQGDYGYTF.

This chain joins TRBV27 and TRBJ2-1, with D tentatively TRBD2 (5 bases). The V end lost 5 bases, the J end lost 3 bases, and 11 bases lay between the germline ends. The CDR3 spans 14 residues. In germline, CDR1 is MNHEY, CDR2 SMNVEV (reference sequence). As DNA, the CDR3 is TGTGCCAGCAGTGACGGCCGGGACTACAATGAGCAGTTCTTC. This sequence encodes CASSDGRDYNEQFF.

The gene calls are TRBV5-4 and TRBJ2-3; D call uncertain. Germline V gene sequence: CDR1 SGHNT, CDR2 YYREEE (reference sequence). V was shortened by 1 base and J by 5 bases, with 8 bases between the two germline ends. The CDR3 is 13 amino acids. The CDR3 protein is CASSLIRGDTQYF. The CDR3 region has the DNA TGTGCCAGCAGCTTGATTAGAGGAGATACGCAGTATTTT.

The CDR3 DNA follows: TGTGCCAGCAGCCCGGAGGGACAGGGGGCGCGAGAGCAGTACTTC. It is translated as CASSPEGQGAREQYF. The J gene is TRBJ2-7, the V gene TRBV6-6; 12 nucleotides agree with TRBD1. The germline V gene encodes CDR1 MNHNY and CDR2 SVGAGI (reference sequence). The CDR3 is 15 residues long. Trimming at V came to 6 bases and at J to 7 bases, leaving 10 bases not matched to a gene.

The CDR3 nucleotides read TGTGCCAGCAACGTGAGACAGGGGGCTTCTCTCTACGAGCAGTACTTC. Its protein product is CASNVRQGASLYEQYF. The rearrangement joins TRBV6-6 to TRBJ2-7; TRBD1 matches at 10 bases. There are 16 residues in the CDR3. Trimming took 7 bases from V and 3 from J; bases not matched to a gene: 12. Germline V CDR1 and CDR2: MNHNY, SVGAGI (reference sequence).

This clone showed up just a few times. This chain joins TRBV30 and TRBJ2-7, with unresolved D. V was pared by 0 bases and J by 9 bases, with 9 bases between. The CDR3 contains 11 residues. Germline V lookup: CDR1 GTSNPN, CDR2 SVGIG (reference sequence). The CDR3 loop is CAWSVLGSQYF. The CDR3 region has the DNA TGTGCCTGGAGTGTACTTGGTTCGCAGTACTTC.

The chain joins TRBV6-5 to TRBJ2-7; 7 bases line up with TRBD2. The CDR3 is 15 residues long. From germline, CDR1 is MNHEY and CDR2 SVGAGI. Trimming removed 2 bases from V and 3 bases from J; junction bases left unmatched: 7. As DNA, the CDR3 is TGTGCCAGCAGTTACCGAGAGCGGGAATTCTACGAGCAGTACTTC. This translates into CASSYREREFYEQYF.

The V and J genes are TRBV7-2 and TRBJ2-1; 8 nucleotides line up with TRBD2. Trimming at V came to 5 bases and at J to 8 bases, leaving 11 bases not matched to a gene. The V gene's germline CDR1 is SGHTA and CDR2 FQGNSA. CDR3 length: 15 residues. CDR3 in amino acids: CASSAEAGAGYEQFF. The CDR3 region has the DNA TGTGCCAGCAGCGCAGAAGCGGGAGCGGGTTATGAGCAGTTCTTC.

The chain carries TRBV19 and TRBJ2-2; 14 nucleotides line up with TRBD2. This CDR3 region has 19 residues. With V trimmed by 2 bases and J by 7 bases, 12 bases remained unmatched. Germline V gene lookup returns CDR1 LNHDA and CDR2 SQIVND (reference sequence). In DNA form, the CDR3 reads TGTGCCAGTAGTATACTAACACCGGGACTAGCGGGAGAAGTCGGGGAGCTGTTTTTT. The encoded protein is CASSILTPGLAGEVGELFF.

This chain connects TRBV7-2 to TRBJ2-7; D is perhaps TRBD2 (5 bases). The germline V gene encodes CDR1 SGHTA and CDR2 FQGNSA. Trimming took off 5 bases at V and 0 bases at J, with 17 bases between the two ends. CDR3 length: 16 amino acids. The CDR3 reads CASSPDPGLSSYEQYF. CDR3 in DNA: TGTGCCAGCAGCCCAGACCCGGGATTAAGCTCCTACGAGCAGTACTTC.

This clone appeared a few times. At one end, the junction sequence differs from germline, possibly due to a read error. The V gene is TRBV30, the J gene TRBJ2-6; 7 nucleotides match TRBD2. The CDR3 runs to 21 residues. The germline CDR1 and CDR2 sequences are GTSNPN and SVGIG (reference sequence). This CDR3 is CAWRTKRDQSPNSSGANGLTF. The CDR3 DNA sequence: TGTGCCTGGAGAACGAAGCGGGATCAATCCCCCAATTCCTCTGGGGCCAACGGCCTGACTTTC.

The chain joins TRBV30 to TRBJ2-3; D possibly corresponds to TRBD1 (6 bases). The ends were cut back, 1 base at V and 5 bases at J, with 7 bases in the middle. This CDR3 contains 12 residues. CDR1 is GTSNPN, CDR2 SVGIG, per germline (reference sequence). The CDR3 sequence is CAWSEDRDTQYF. In DNA, the CDR3 is TGTGCCTGGAGTGAGGACAGAGATACGCAGTATTTT. Looking up the rest from reference TRBV30 and TRBJ2-3 gives the full variable domain: SQTIHQWPATLVQPVGSPLSLECTVEGTSNPNLYWYRQAAGRGLQLLFYSVGIGQISSEVPQNLSASRPQDRQFILSSKKLLLSDSGFYLCAWSEDRDTQYFGPGTRLTVL.

The J gene is TRBJ1-5, the V gene TRBV30; the match to TRBD1 covers 8 bases. The V segment lost 8 bases and the J segment 7 bases; nucleotides outside the gene matches: 7. The CDR3 contains 12 residues. CDR1 and CDR2 (germline): GTSNPN, SVGIG (reference sequence). CDR3: CALRTGTQPQHF. The CDR3 nucleotides are TGTGCCCTACGGACAGGGACCCAGCCCCAGCATTTT.

V is TRBV11-2 and J is TRBJ1-3; possible D gene TRBD1, 5 bases. The CDR3 runs 15 residues. The V and J ends lost 5 bases and 0 bases respectively, with 11 bases between them. Germline V gene lookup returns CDR1 SGHAT and CDR2 FQNNGV. CDR3 coding DNA: TGTGCCAGCAGCACTCCGGGACTCTCTGGAAACACCATATATTTT. Encoded protein: CASSTPGLSGNTIYF.

This rearrangement joins TRBV11-3 to TRBJ2-7, with 10 bases identical to TRBD2. CDR1 SGHNT and CDR2 YENEEA come from the germline V gene. Losses at the gene ends were 5 bases for V and 4 bases for J; bases not matched to a gene: 11. The CDR3 length is 16 residues. CDR3 in DNA: TGTGCCAGCAGCGGCCTAGCGGGAGCGCAACGGTACGAGCAGTACTTC. It is translated as CASSGLAGAQRYEQYF.

This chain links TRBV7-9 with TRBJ1-1; D remains ambiguous. Trimming removed 3 bases at V and 8 bases at J, with 13 bases between. This CDR3 spans 13 amino acids. Germline V CDR1 and CDR2: SEHNR, FQNEAQ (reference sequence). CDR3 sequence reads: CASSLDSVSEAFF. The CDR3 DNA is TGTGCCAGCAGCTTGGACTCGGTCTCCGAAGCTTTCTTT.

Details on this clone: Relative to the germline gene, one junction end is altered; a read error may explain this. The chain joins TRBV5-1 to TRBJ2-6; perhaps TRBD1 as D (5 bases). CDR3 length: 16 residues. The germline V gene has CDR1 SGHRS and CDR2 YFSETQ. The CDR3, as DNA: TGCGCCAGCAGCTTGGTCTACAGCTCTGGGGCCAACGGCCTGACTTTC. Protein: CASSLVYSSGANGLTF.

This chain joins TRBV10-3 and TRBJ2-5; 7 nucleotides match TRBD2. The J call is in doubt because the DNA end fits TRBJ2-7 better. CDR3 length equals 15 residues. Germline CDR1 is ENHRY and CDR2 is SYGVKD. The CDR3 sequence: CAISPGLADSYEQYF. Written as DNA, the CDR3 is TGTGCCATCAGCCCCGGGCTAGCGGATTCTTACGAGCAGTACTTC.

The chain carries TRBV11-3 and TRBJ2-5; TRBD2 matches 7 bases. The ends lost 4 bases at V and 8 bases at J; junction bases unmatched: 7. CDR3 length: 13 residues. Germline CDR1 SGHNT, CDR2 YENEEA. The CDR3 DNA sequence: TGTGCCAGCAGCTCGGTCCGGGGGGATACCCAGTACTTC. Its translation: CASSSVRGDTQYF. Together with reference TRBV11-3 and TRBJ2-5, the CDR3 gives the full variable domain: EAGVVQSPRYKIIEKKQPVAFWCNPISGHNTLYWYLQNLGQGPELLIRYENEEAVDDSQLPKDRFSAERLKGVDSTLKIQPAELGDSAVYLCASSSVRGDTQYFGPGTRLLVL.

The V gene is TRBV25-1, the J gene TRBJ1-1; D unresolved. There are 13 residues in the CDR3. V was clipped by 4 bases and J by 4 bases, with 10 bases between them. Germline V lookup: CDR1 MGHDK, CDR2 SYGVNS. The CDR3 region has the DNA TGTGCCAGCAGTGGCGGTCGGAGCACTGAAGCTTTCTTT. Amino acids: CASSGGRSTEAFF.

The chain carries TRBV7-9 and TRBJ2-3; D not certain. CDR1 is SEHNR and CDR2 is FQNEAQ in the germline V gene (reference sequence). V dropped 4 bases and J dropped 2 bases, with 7 bases sitting between them. CDR3 length: 13 residues. For the CDR3, the DNA is TGTGCCAGCAGCTCCCCCCTCACAGATACGCAGTATTTT. It yields the protein CASSSPLTDTQYF.

This clone was seen a handful of times. The chain is built from TRBV25-1 and TRBJ2-7, with 12 positions matching TRBD2. CDR3 length: 18 amino acids. Germline V lookup: CDR1 MGHDK, CDR2 SYGVNS. Unmatched junction bases numbered 12, after V lost 4 bases and J lost 2 bases. CDR3 in DNA: TGTGCCAGCAGTGCCCTAGCGGGAGGGCCAGAGCAGCCCTACGAGCAGTACTTC. Protein sequence: CASSALAGGPEQPYEQYF.

The genes are TRBV7-9 and TRBJ2-7, with 9 bases fitting TRBD2. Germline CDR1 SEHNR, CDR2 FQNEAQ (reference sequence). J lost 2 bases, V lost 4 bases, and 6 bases had no gene match. The CDR3 runs to 15 residues. This CDR3 reads CASSSRTSVTYEQYF. The CDR3 DNA reads as TGTGCCAGCAGCTCCCGGACTAGCGTAACCTACGAGCAGTACTTC.

The chain employs TRBV6-4 and TRBJ1-1; tentatively, D is TRBD1 (5 bases). Germline CDR1 is MRHNA and CDR2 is SNTAGT. The CDR3 is 14 amino acids. Trimming shortened V by 0 bases and J by 5 bases, and 10 bases separated the two germline ends. The CDR3 reads CASSDSSAGTEAFF. The CDR3 DNA is TGTGCCAGCAGTGACTCCAGTGCAGGGACTGAAGCTTTCTTT.

The V gene is TRBV5-1, the J gene TRBJ2-7; 9 positions match TRBD1. Germline-derived CDR1 and CDR2 are SGHRS and YFSETQ. CDR3 length: 14 amino acids. V gave up 0 bases and J gave up 6 bases; unmatched junction bases: 4. The CDR3 reads CASSLAGQGFEQYF. The CDR3, as DNA: TGCGCCAGCAGCTTGGCGGGACAGGGCTTCGAGCAGTACTTC.

The chain links TRBV5-6 to TRBJ2-7; tentatively, D is TRBD1 (5 bases). The CDR3 loop spans 15 amino acids. Germline assignment: CDR1 SGHDT and CDR2 YYEEEE. The V gene lost 0 bases and the J gene lost 1 base, with 11 bases spanning the gap. For the CDR3, the DNA is TGTGCCAGCAGCTTGGGACAGAGAATTTCCTACGAGCAGTACTTC. Its protein is CASSLGQRISYEQYF.

This clone was detected only a few times. The chain combines TRBV11-3 with TRBJ2-1; no clear D gene. The germline V gene encodes CDR1 SGHNT and CDR2 YENEEA. CDR3 length: 12 residues. Trimming cost V 5 bases and J 9 bases, with 11 bases left between them. The DNA for the CDR3 is TGTGCCAGCAGCCCACGGTCGGGTGAGCAGTTCTTC. This translates into CASSPRSGEQFF.

The chain has TRBV19 and TRBJ2-1; 7 bases are shared with TRBD2. The germline gives CDR1 LNHDA, CDR2 SQIVND (reference sequence). The V segment lost 4 bases and the J segment 12 bases; nucleotides outside the gene matches: 15. The length of the CDR3 is 15 residues. The CDR3 nucleotides read TGTGCCAGTAGTACGCGACTAGCTGATACAATGAGGCAGTTCTTC. This codes for CASSTRLADTMRQFF. The full variable domain, with the rest looked up from reference TRBV19 and TRBJ2-1, is DGGITQSPKYLFRKEGQNVTLSCEQNLNHDAMYWYRQDPGQGLRLIYYSQIVNDFQKGDIAEGYSVSREKKESFPLTVTSAQKNPTAFYLCASSTRLADTMRQFFGPGTRLTVL.